This TCR beta chain originates from a study of blood T cell repertoires in COVID-19. About the study: The origin of the acute and convalescent COVID-19 samples was the United States, Italy and Spain. PBMCs, B-cell-depleted T cells, or T cells provided the cDNA or gDNA that made up the material.

The germline CDR1 and CDR2 sequences are MDHEN and SYDVKM. The junction had 11 bases not matched to a gene; V was cut back by 4 bases and J by 6 bases. This CDR3 has 15 residues. Per the original data handling: By means of reference gene primer amplification, nucleated cell counts were estimated. Clones were read by immunoSEQ multiplex PCR, and TCRdb kept only the in-frame ones, dropping some. V and J calls and clone size are given by that table; D and trimming were obtained from the DNA. Among about 150,000 clones, roughly 84% were seen once, and the ten largest hold over 9.5%. The chain has TRBV28 and TRBJ2-7; 8 bases agree with TRBD1. Sequencing was carried out using peripheral blood. This TCR was sampled from a woman of 80 years or more with active or convalescent COVID-19. The CDR3 bases are TGTGCCAGCAGTTCCCCCGGACAGGGACGGTTCGAGCAGTACTTC. Protein product: CASSSPGQGRFEQYF.